The sequence of this T cell receptor (beta chain) was determined in a study of patients and donors after allogeneic stem cell transplantation. This CDR3 has 13 amino acids. V was pared by 5 bases and J by 0 bases, with 3 bases of the junction left unmatched. Germline-derived CDR1 and CDR2 are DFQATT and SNEGSKA (reference sequence). In TCRdb, the RT-PCR reads were re-called with MiXCR into one record per CDR3 protein. The sample yields tens of thousands of distinct CDR3 sequences, 48% seen once. This sequence joins TRBV20-1 and TRBJ1-2; TRBD1 matches at 7 bases. Sequenced: blood, either unsorted or a sorted T cell fraction (not recorded which). The sequence derives from a human donor who was either an allogeneic HSCT recipient or a stem cell or donor lymphocyte infusion donor (not recorded which). It is not recorded whose cells these are; they may come from a transplant donor. The CDR3, as DNA: TGCAGTGCTGGGGGACAGACTAACTATGGCTACACCTTC. Protein: CSAGGQTNYGYTF.